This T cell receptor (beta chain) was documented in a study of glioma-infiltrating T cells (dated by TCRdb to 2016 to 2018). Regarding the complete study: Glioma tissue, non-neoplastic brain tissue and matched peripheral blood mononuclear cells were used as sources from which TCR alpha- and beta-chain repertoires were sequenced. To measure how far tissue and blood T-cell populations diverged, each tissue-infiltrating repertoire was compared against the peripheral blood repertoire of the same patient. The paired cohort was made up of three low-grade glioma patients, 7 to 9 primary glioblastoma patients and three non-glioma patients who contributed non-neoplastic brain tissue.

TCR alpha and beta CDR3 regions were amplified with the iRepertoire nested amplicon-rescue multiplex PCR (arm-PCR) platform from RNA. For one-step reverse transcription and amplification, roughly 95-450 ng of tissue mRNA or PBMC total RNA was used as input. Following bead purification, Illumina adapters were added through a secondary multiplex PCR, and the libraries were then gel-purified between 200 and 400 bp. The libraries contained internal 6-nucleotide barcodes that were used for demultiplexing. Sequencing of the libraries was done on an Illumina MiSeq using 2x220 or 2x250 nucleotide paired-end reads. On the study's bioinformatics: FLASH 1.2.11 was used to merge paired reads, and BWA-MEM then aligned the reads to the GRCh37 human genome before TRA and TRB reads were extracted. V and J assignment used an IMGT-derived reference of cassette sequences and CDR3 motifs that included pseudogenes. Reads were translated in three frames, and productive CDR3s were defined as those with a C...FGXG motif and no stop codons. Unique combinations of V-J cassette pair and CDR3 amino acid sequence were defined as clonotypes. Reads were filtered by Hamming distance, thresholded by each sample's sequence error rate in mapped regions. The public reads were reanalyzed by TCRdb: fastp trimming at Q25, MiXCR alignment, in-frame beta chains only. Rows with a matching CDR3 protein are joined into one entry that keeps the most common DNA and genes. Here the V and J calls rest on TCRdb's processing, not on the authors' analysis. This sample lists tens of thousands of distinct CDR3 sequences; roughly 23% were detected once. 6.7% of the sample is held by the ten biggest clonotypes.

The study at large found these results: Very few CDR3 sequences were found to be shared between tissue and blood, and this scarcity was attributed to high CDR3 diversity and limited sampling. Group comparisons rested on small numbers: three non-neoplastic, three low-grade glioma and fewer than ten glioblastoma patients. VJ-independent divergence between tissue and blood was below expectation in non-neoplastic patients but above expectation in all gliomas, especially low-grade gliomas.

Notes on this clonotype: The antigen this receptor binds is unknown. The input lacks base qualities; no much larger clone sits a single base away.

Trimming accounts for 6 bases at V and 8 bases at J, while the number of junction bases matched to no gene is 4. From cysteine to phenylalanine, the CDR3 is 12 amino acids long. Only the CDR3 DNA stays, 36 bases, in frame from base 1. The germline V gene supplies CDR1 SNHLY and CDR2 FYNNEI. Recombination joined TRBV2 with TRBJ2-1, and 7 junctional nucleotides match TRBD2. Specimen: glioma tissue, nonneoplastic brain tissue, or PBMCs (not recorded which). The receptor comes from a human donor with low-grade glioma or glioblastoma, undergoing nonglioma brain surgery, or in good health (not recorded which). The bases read TGTGCCAGCAGCGGGGAGGGTCATGAGCAGTTCTTC. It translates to CASSGEGHEQFF.